A single sample is the source of the 32 T cell receptor beta chains below, sequenced in a study of T cells after yellow fever vaccination. MiXCR was run by TCRdb on the 5' RACE reads, yielding one entry per CDR3 protein. The sample yields about 110,000 distinct CDR3 sequences, 8.4% seen once. Sequencing was performed on CD8+ T cells sorted from PBMCs, taken 45 days after the yellow fever booster vaccination. The receptors shown here come from a man aged 25 to 45 who received the YFV17D yellow fever vaccine.

This clonotype was counted at least ten times. The V call is TRBV28, the J call TRBJ2-1; D may match TRBD1 or TRBD2 (5 bases each). Trimming shortened V by 5 bases and J by 0 bases, and 8 bases separated the two germline ends. Germline V CDR1 and CDR2: MDHEN, SYDVKM. The CDR3 is made up of 14 amino acids. The CDR3 DNA sequence: TGTGCCAGCAGTGAGAGGGGCTCCTACAATGAGCAGTTCTTC. It encodes CASSERGSYNEQFF.

Worth noting for this clonotype: This may be a read error, as it is one base from a much larger clone. The V call is TRBV28, the J call TRBJ2-3; TRBD1 or TRBD2 may be the D gene (5 bases each). Germline CDR1 reads MDHEN; CDR2 reads SYDVKM. Trimming pared 4 bases from V and 4 bases from J, leaving 12 bases between. This CDR3 region has 14 residues. The CDR3 protein is CASSSSRDPDTQYF. DNA for the CDR3: TGTGCCAGCAGTTCATCGAGGGACCCAGATACGCAGTATTTT.

This clonotype has ten or more counts. V gene TRBV6-5 combines with J gene TRBJ2-2; D remains unclear. The CDR3 has 15 amino acids. Trimming pared 0 bases from V and 2 bases from J, leaving 7 bases between. Per germline, CDR1 MNHEY and CDR2 SVGAGI. Here the CDR3 DNA reads TGTGCCAGCAGTTACTCCCAGACTAACACCGGGGAGCTGTTTTTT. Its protein is CASSYSQTNTGELFF.

Many counts were recorded for this clonotype. The CDR3 DNA is TGTGCCAGCAGCTTAGCGGGGGAAGCGGAGCTCAATGAGCAGTTCTTC. Encoded protein: CASSLAGEAELNEQFF. The chain is built from TRBV7-6 and TRBJ2-1; D assignment may be TRBD1 or TRBD2 (5 bases each). This CDR3 comprises 16 residues. V was shortened by 0 bases and J by 6 bases, with 15 bases between the two germline ends. CDR1 and CDR2 from the germline V gene are SGHVS and FNYEAQ.

This clonotype was counted a few times. CDR3 sequence: CASHDFDPTGYTF. CDR3 bases: TGTGCCAGCCACGACTTCGATCCAACGGGCTACACCTTC. The chain joins TRBV28 to TRBJ1-2; D is unclear. This CDR3 region has 13 residues. V was trimmed by 8 bases and J by 8 bases, leaving 18 bases between them. CDR1 and CDR2 from the germline V gene are MDHEN and SYDVKM.

Only a few counts were recorded for this clonotype. This chain uses TRBV4-3 with TRBJ1-3; the D gene is possibly TRBD1 (5 bases). This CDR3 contains 18 residues. CDR1 LGHNA and CDR2 YSLEER come from the germline V gene. The V end lost 4 bases, the J end lost 0 bases, and 19 bases lay between the germline ends. The CDR3 loop is CASSRLEGADSSGNTIYF. The CDR3 nucleotides read TGCGCCAGCAGCCGTCTTGAGGGTGCTGACAGCTCTGGAAACACCATATATTTT.

This clonotype has a count of ten or more. The rearrangement links TRBV12-3 or TRBV12-4 to TRBJ2-3; no firm D call. V was clipped by 3 bases and J by 6 bases, with 10 bases between them. The CDR3 is made up of 13 amino acids. Here the CDR3 reads CASSFSRWDTQYF. CDR3 nucleotide sequence: TGTGCCAGCAGTTTTAGTAGATGGGATACGCAGTATTTT.

This clonotype was counted at least ten times. V is TRBV7-8 and J is TRBJ2-7; weak D call: TRBD1 (6 bases). Germline V gene sequence: CDR1 SGHVS, CDR2 FQNEAQ. The CDR3 totals 12 residues. Trimming stripped 1 base from V and 9 bases from J, with 10 bases between. This CDR3 reads CASSLVTGGQYF. For the CDR3, the DNA is TGTGCCAGCAGCTTAGTGACAGGCGGGCAGTACTTC.

This clonotype has ten or more counts. The chain recombines TRBV19 with TRBJ2-7, with D maybe TRBD2 (6 bases). CDR1 and CDR2 (germline): LNHDA, SQIVND (reference sequence). CDR3 length: 15 amino acids. With 3 bases removed from V and 3 bases from J, the gap between germline ends came to 15 bases. The CDR3 DNA is TGTGCCAGTAGTATTCGTGCCGGAGGGTACTACGAGCAGTACTTC. Encoded protein: CASSIRAGGYYEQYF. Based on the CDR3 plus reference TRBV19 and TRBJ2-7, the full variable domain is DGGITQSPKYLFRKEGQNVTLSCEQNLNHDAMYWYRQDPGQGLRLIYYSQIVNDFQKGDIAEGYSVSREKKESFPLTVTSAQKNPTAFYLCASSIRAGGYYEQYFGPGTRLTVT.

There are a few counts of this clonotype. The chain carries TRBV7-9 and TRBJ2-1; 8 positions match TRBD2. Germline values: CDR1 SEHNR, CDR2 FQNEAQ (reference sequence). The CDR3 loop spans 14 amino acids. The ends lost 6 bases at V and 5 bases at J; junction bases unmatched: 6. CDR3 loop: CASSLSGGNNEQFF. The CDR3, as DNA: TGTGCCAGCAGTCTTTCGGGGGGGAACAATGAGCAGTTCTTC.

The chain employs TRBV7-2 and TRBJ2-1, with 7 bases aligning to TRBD1. Germline CDR1 SGHTA, CDR2 FQGNSA. V was clipped by 5 bases and J by 2 bases; unmatched bases: 9. The CDR3 runs 16 residues. The CDR3 DNA sequence: TGTGCCAGCAGCGGAGCTCAAGGGACAGCCTACAATGAGCAGTTCTTC. Encoded protein: CASSGAQGTAYNEQFF.

Within the sample, this clonotype is medium-sized. The rearrangement links TRBV6-5 to TRBJ2-1; 10 nucleotides agree with TRBD1. The germline V gene has CDR1 MNHEY and CDR2 SVGAGI. This CDR3 region has 16 residues. Unmatched junction bases numbered 8, after V lost 3 bases and J lost 6 bases. CDR3 loop: CASSYRGTGERNEQFF. CDR3 nucleotides: TGTGCCAGCAGTTATAGAGGGACAGGGGAACGCAATGAGCAGTTCTTC.

This clonotype was observed a few times. This rearrangement joins TRBV5-1 to TRBJ2-3, with TRBD2 matching 13 bases. Germline assignment: CDR1 SGHRS and CDR2 YFSETQ. The V gene end was trimmed by 3 bases and the J gene end by 2 bases; junction bases not matched to a gene: 9. The CDR3 covers 18 residues. CDR3 bases: TGCGCCAGCAGCTCCGGGGGGACTAGCGGGAAGGACACAGATACGCAGTATTTT. This encodes CASSSGGTSGKDTDTQYF.

This clonotype was seen many times. Here the CDR3 DNA reads TGTGCCAGCAGTTACCCGGGACTAGCGTCCTACAATGAGCAGTTCTTC. Translation gives CASSYPGLASYNEQFF. This chain joins TRBV25-1 and TRBJ2-1; TRBD2 agrees at 10 bases. The CDR3 totals 16 residues. V shed 5 bases, J shed 1 base, and the junction held 5 bases outside the gene matches. CDR1 and CDR2 (germline): MGHDK, SYGVNS.

This clonotype was detected a few times. V is TRBV20-1 and J is TRBJ2-2; D may be TRBD2 (6 bases). Germline V lookup: CDR1 DFQATT, CDR2 SNEGSKA (reference sequence). This CDR3 contains 14 residues. The V end lost 0 bases, the J end lost 6 bases, and 11 bases lay between the germline ends. In nucleotides, the CDR3 is TGCAGTGCTAGAGATCTGGGGGGTCCCGGGGAGCTGTTTTTT. It specifies CSARDLGGPGELFF.

This clonotype came up many times. V usage is TRBV28 and J usage is TRBJ2-7; 8 positions match TRBD2. The CDR3 contains 13 residues. Germline trimming cut 11 bases from V and 2 bases from J; bases unmatched to any gene: 8. Germline V lookup: CDR1 MDHEN, CDR2 SYDVKM. The CDR3 DNA sequence: TGTGCCGCGGGAGGCGGGAGTACCTACGAGCAGTACTTC. It encodes CAAGGGSTYEQYF. Drawing the rest from reference TRBV28 and TRBJ2-7, the complete variable domain is DVKVTQSSRYLVKRTGEKVFLECVQDMDHENMFWYRQDPGLGLRLIYFSYDVKMKEKGDIPEGYSVSREKKERFSLILESASTNQTSMYLCAAGGGSTYEQYFGPGTRLTVT.

This clonotype was picked up a small number of times. The chain recombines TRBV27 with TRBJ1-6, with 7 bases aligning to TRBD1. J gave up 10 bases and V 6 bases, and 9 bases lay outside the gene matches. Germline CDR1 and CDR2: MNHEY and SMNVEV (reference sequence). CDR3 length: 14 amino acids. CDR3 amino acids: CASRTGTELSPLHF. CDR3 DNA sequence: TGTGCCAGCAGGACCGGGACAGAACTATCACCCCTCCACTTT.

The chain is built from TRBV10-2 and TRBJ2-1; D is undetermined. V lost 8 bases to trimming and J lost 6 bases, with 14 bases between them. Looked up from germline, CDR1 is WSHSY and CDR2 is SAAADI. The CDR3 is 13 amino acids. The CDR3 region has the DNA TGCGCCAGCGCTCCTTTTGAGCCCAATGAGCAGTTCTTC. Translation gives CASAPFEPNEQFF.

This clonotype was picked up a small number of times. This chain connects TRBV7-9 to TRBJ2-2, with 8 bases identical to TRBD2. The V and J ends lost 8 bases and 1 base, in that order; junction bases with no gene match: 9. This CDR3 spans 16 amino acids. Germline lookup yields CDR1 SEHNR and CDR2 FQNEAQ (reference sequence). CDR3 in amino acids: CASLTFSGENTGELFF. CDR3 DNA: TGTGCCAGCCTCACGTTTAGCGGGGAGAACACCGGGGAGCTGTTTTTT.

This clonotype showed up many times. The CDR3 sequence: CASTLSDYEQYF. Here the CDR3 DNA reads TGTGCCAGCACCCTTTCCGACTACGAGCAGTACTTC. V is TRBV7-2 and J is TRBJ2-7; D is ambiguous. The ends were cut back, 7 bases at V and 3 bases at J, with 10 bases in the middle. This CDR3 spans 12 amino acids. Germline V gene lookup returns CDR1 SGHTA and CDR2 FQGNSA.

In this sample, this clonotype turned up many times. The V gene is TRBV7-2, the J gene TRBJ2-5; 8 nucleotides align to TRBD1. The junction had 7 bases not matched to a gene; V was cut back by 2 bases and J by 5 bases. The CDR3 runs 15 residues. Germline values: CDR1 SGHTA, CDR2 FQGNSA. The CDR3 nucleotides are TGTGCCAGCAGCTTAAGTGGGACAGGTTTGGAGACCCAGTACTTC. Amino acids: CASSLSGTGLETQYF.

This clonotype was seen repeatedly, ten times or more. This rearrangement joins TRBV20-1 to TRBJ2-2, with 8 bases identical to TRBD2. The CDR3 runs 15 residues. V trimming: 1 base; J trimming: 5 bases; junction bases outside the gene matches: 6. Looked up from germline, CDR1 is DFQATT and CDR2 is SNEGSKA (reference sequence). The CDR3 spells CSARVGGRYTGELFF. The CDR3 DNA reads as TGCAGTGCTAGAGTCGGCGGGAGGTATACCGGGGAGCTGTTTTTT.

Ten or more counts support this clonotype. The chain carries TRBV7-8 and TRBJ1-1; D remains unclear. The V end lost 6 bases, the J end lost 12 bases, and 14 bases lay between the germline ends. CDR3 size: 11 residues. Germline lookup yields CDR1 SGHVS and CDR2 FQNEAQ. CDR3 DNA: TGTGCCAGCAGGTCCGGGCTTGGAACTTTCTTT. Translating it yields CASRSGLGTFF.

Many counts were recorded for this clonotype. V usage is TRBV24-1 and J usage is TRBJ2-5; the match to TRBD1 covers 11 bases. The CDR3 consists of 15 residues. Germline CDR1 and CDR2: KGHDR and SFDVKD. With 1 base clipped from V and 4 bases from J, the junction kept 1 base outside the gene matches. CDR3: CATSDFGTGGETQYF. The CDR3 DNA reads as TGTGCCACCAGTGATTTCGGGACAGGGGGAGAGACCCAGTACTTC.

This clonotype occurred many times. The rearrangement links TRBV6-1 to TRBJ2-7, with D maybe TRBD1 (6 bases). Germline V CDR1 and CDR2: MNHNS, SASEGT. The CDR3 loop spans 13 amino acids. With 8 bases removed from V and 3 bases from J, the gap between germline ends came to 14 bases. DNA for the CDR3: TGTGCCAGCCAGATGGGACACCTCTACGAGCAGTACTTC. Its translation is CASQMGHLYEQYF.

The rearrangement links TRBV6-5 to TRBJ2-7, with D maybe TRBD1 (5 bases). The germline gives CDR1 MNHEY, CDR2 SVGAGI. This CDR3 has 15 amino acids. V was shortened by 1 base and J by 0 bases, with 10 bases between the two germline ends. The CDR3 nucleotides read TGTGCCAGCAGTTACTGGGGCGGTAGCTCCTACGAGCAGTACTTC. Protein product: CASSYWGGSSYEQYF.

V is TRBV29-1 and J is TRBJ2-7, with D perhaps being TRBD1 or TRBD2 (5 bases each). V dropped 1 base and J dropped 2 bases, with 12 bases sitting between them. Germline V gives CDR1 SQVTM, CDR2 ANQGSEA. The CDR3 contains 14 residues. CDR3 protein: CSVEGTGPTYEQYF. For the CDR3, the DNA is TGCAGCGTTGAAGGAACGGGGCCCACCTACGAGCAGTACTTC.

This clonotype was recorded many times. The rearrangement joins TRBV5-5 to TRBJ2-7; the match to TRBD1 covers 12 bases. Germline CDR1 and CDR2: SGHKS and YYEKEE (reference sequence). V dropped 5 bases and J dropped 6; count of bases not matched to a gene: 9. This CDR3 is 15 amino acids long. The CDR3: CASSSRGQGAGEQYF. The CDR3 DNA reads TGTGCCAGCAGTTCCCGGGGACAGGGGGCCGGCGAGCAGTACTTC.

This clonotype was observed at least ten times. The chain carries TRBV27 and TRBJ2-2, with a weak D call TRBD2 (6 bases). Germline V gives CDR1 MNHEY, CDR2 SMNVEV (reference sequence). This CDR3 contains 15 residues. V shed 2 bases and J shed 5 bases, with 12 bases lying between them. The CDR3 DNA is TGTGCCAGCAGTTTAGAATCCCGGGGGACCGGGGAGCTGTTTTTT. This codes for CASSLESRGTGELFF.

This rearrangement joins TRBV7-2 to TRBJ2-2; perhaps TRBD2 as D (5 bases). Trimming took 11 bases from V and 7 from J, leaving 14 bases between them. Germline V gene sequence: CDR1 SGHTA, CDR2 FQGNSA. This CDR3 is built from 12 residues. CDR3 region: CALWVEGGELFF. In DNA, the CDR3 is TGTGCCCTGTGGGTAGAGGGCGGGGAGCTGTTTTTT.

The rearrangement uses TRBV7-2 and TRBJ2-7; a possible D gene is TRBD2 (6 bases). The CDR3 covers 15 residues. Germline assignment: CDR1 SGHTA and CDR2 FQGNSA. V lost 0 bases to trimming and J lost 3 bases, with 12 bases between them. The CDR3 protein is CASSLAAGIIYEQYF. CDR3 nucleotides: TGTGCCAGCAGCTTAGCAGCGGGCATAATCTACGAGCAGTACTTC.

In this sample, this clonotype turned up many times. The J gene is TRBJ2-3, the V gene TRBV24-1, with D possibly called TRBD1 or TRBD2 (5 bases each). Trimming removed 1 base at V and 1 base at J, with 11 bases between. CDR3 size: 16 residues. Germline V CDR1 and CDR2: KGHDR, SFDVKD. Here the CDR3 DNA reads TGTGCCACCAGTGATTTCCTGGGGGACCGCACAGATACGCAGTATTTT. This sequence encodes CATSDFLGDRTDTQYF.